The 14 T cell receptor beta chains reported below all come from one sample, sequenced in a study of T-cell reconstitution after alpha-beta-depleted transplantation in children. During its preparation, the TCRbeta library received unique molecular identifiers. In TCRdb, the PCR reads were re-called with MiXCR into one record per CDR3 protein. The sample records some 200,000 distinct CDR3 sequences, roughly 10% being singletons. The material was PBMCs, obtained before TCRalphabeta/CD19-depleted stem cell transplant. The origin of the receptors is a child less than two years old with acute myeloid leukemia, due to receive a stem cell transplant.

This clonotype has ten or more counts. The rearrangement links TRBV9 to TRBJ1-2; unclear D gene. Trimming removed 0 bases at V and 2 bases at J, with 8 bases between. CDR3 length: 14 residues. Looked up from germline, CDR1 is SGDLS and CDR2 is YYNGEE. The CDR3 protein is CASSVEVSNYGYTF. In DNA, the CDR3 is TGTGCCAGCAGCGTAGAGGTTAGCAACTATGGCTACACCTTC.

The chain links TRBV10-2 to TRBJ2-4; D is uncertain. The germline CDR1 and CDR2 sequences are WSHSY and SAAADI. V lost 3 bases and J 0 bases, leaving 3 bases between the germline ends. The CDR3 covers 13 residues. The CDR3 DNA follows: TGCGCCAGCAGTGACACAGCCAAAAACATTCAGTACTTC. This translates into CASSDTAKNIQYF.

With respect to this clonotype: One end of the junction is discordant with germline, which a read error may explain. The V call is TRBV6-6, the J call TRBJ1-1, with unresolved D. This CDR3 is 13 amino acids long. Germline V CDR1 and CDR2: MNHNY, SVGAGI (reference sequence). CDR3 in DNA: TGTGCCAGCAGCCCTCAACTCCCCGCCGAAGTTTTCTTT. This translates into CASSPQLPAEVFF.

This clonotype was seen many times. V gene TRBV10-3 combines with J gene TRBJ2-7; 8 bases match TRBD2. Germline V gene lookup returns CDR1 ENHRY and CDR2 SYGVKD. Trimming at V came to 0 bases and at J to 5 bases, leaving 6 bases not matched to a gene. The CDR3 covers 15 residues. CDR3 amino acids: CAISESDGRANEQYF. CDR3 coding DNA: TGTGCCATCAGTGAGTCTGACGGGAGGGCCAACGAGCAGTACTTC.

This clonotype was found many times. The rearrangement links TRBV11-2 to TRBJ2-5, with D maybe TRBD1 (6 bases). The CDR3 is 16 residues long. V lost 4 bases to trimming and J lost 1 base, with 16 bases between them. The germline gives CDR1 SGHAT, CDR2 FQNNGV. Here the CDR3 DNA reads TGTGCCAGCAGCTCGCACTACAGGGCAGCCCAAGAGACCCAGTACTTC. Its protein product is CASSSHYRAAQETQYF.

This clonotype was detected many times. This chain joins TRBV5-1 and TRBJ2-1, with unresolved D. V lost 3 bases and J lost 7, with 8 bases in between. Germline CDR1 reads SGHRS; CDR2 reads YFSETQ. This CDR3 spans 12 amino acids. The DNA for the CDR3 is TGCGCCAGCAGCTCCTCAACTAATGAGCAGTTCTTC. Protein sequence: CASSSSTNEQFF.

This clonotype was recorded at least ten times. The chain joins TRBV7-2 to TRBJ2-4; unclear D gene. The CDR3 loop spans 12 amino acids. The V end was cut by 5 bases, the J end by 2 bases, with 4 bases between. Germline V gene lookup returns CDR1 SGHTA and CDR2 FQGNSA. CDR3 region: CASSQPKNIQYF. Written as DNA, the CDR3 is TGTGCCAGCAGCCAGCCCAAAAACATTCAGTACTTC.

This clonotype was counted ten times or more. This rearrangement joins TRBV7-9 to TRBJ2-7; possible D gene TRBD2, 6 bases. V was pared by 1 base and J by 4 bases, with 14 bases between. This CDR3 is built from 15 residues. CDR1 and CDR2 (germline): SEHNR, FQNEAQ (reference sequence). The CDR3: CASSLGGTPRYEQYF. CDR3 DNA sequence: TGTGCCAGCAGCTTAGGCGGGACGCCACGATACGAGCAGTACTTC.

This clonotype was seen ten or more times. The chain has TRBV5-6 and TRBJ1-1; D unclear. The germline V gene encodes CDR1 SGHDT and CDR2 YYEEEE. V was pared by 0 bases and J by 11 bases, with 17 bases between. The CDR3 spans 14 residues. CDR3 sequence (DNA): TGTGCCAGCAGCTTGGTTACGGCCTATGGTAGGGCTTTCTTT. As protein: CASSLVTAYGRAFF.

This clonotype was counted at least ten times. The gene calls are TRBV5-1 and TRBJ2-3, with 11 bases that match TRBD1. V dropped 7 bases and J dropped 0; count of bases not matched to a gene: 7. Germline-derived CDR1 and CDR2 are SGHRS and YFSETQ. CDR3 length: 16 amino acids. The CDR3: CASWTGGSSSTDTQYF. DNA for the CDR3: TGCGCCAGCTGGACAGGGGGCTCCTCTAGCACAGATACGCAGTATTTT.

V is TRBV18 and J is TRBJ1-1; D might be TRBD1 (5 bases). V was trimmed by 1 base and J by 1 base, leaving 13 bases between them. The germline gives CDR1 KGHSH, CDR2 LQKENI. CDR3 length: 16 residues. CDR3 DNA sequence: TGTGCCAGCTCACCACAGGAATGGGGGGGGAACACTGAAGCTTTCTTT. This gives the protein CASSPQEWGGNTEAFF.

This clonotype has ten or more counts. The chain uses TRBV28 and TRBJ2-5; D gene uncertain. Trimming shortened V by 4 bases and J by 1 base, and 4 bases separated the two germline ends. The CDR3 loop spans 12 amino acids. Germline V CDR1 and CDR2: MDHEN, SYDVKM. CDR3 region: CASSYFQETQYF. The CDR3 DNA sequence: TGTGCCAGCAGTTACTTCCAAGAGACCCAGTACTTC.

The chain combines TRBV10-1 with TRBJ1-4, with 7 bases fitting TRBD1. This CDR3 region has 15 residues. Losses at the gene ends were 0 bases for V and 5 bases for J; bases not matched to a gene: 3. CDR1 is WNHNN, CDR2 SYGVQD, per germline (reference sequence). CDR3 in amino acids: CASSESQGGNEKLFF. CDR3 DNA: TGCGCCAGCAGTGAGTCGCAGGGGGGGAATGAAAAACTGTTTTTT.

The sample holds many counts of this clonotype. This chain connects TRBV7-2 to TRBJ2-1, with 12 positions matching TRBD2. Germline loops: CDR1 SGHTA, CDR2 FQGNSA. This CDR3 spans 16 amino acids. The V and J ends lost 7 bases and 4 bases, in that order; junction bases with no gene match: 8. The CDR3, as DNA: TGTGCCAGCACCCGTTCCGGGACTAGCGGGTACAATGAGCAGTTCTTC. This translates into CASTRSGTSGYNEQFF. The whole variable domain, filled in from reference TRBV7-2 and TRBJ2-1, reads GAGVSQSPSNKVTEKGKDVELRCDPISGHTALYWYRQSLGQGLEFLIYFQGNSAPDKSGLPSDRFSAERTGGSVSTLTIQRTQQEDSAVYLCASTRSGTSGYNEQFFGPGTRLTVL.